This TCR beta chain stems from a study of T cells in narcolepsy. Points from the study as a whole: HCRT-specific and TRIB2-specific autoreactive clonotypes appeared among same-patient CSF and blood CD4+ clonotypes.

In regard to this clone: Its antigen is still unknown.

TCRdb's copy holds only in-frame clones and misses some; the assay was immunoSEQ multiplex PCR. The sample carries around 26,000 clones, approximately 85% recorded once. Material for sequencing was CD45RA- memory CD4+ T cells from PBMCs. The TCR sequence derives from a human donor with narcolepsy.

In nucleotides, the CDR3 is TGTGCCAGCAGCTCCCGAGGGACTAGCGGGAGGATAGACTACGAGCAGTACTTC. The encoded protein is CASSSRGTSGRIDYEQYF. The chain combines TRBV5-4 with TRBJ2-7, with TRBD2 matching over 15 bases. Germline CDR1 SGHNT, CDR2 YYREEE (reference sequence). The CDR3 runs to 18 residues. Losses at the gene ends were 3 bases for V and 3 bases for J; bases not matched to a gene: 10.